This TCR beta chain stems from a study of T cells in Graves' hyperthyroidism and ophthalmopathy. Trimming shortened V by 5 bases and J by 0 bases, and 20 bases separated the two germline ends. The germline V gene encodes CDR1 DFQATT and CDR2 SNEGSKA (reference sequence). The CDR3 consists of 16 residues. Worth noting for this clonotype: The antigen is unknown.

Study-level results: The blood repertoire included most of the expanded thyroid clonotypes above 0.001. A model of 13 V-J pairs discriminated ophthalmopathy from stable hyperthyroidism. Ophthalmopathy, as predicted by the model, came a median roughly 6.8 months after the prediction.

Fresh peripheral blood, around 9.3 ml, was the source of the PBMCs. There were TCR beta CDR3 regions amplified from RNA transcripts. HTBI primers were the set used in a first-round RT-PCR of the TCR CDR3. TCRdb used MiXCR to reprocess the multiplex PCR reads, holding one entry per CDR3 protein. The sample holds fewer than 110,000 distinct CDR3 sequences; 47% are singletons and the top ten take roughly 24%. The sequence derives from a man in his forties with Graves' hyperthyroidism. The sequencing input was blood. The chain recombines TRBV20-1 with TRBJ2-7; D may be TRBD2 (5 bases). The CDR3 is CSACRTAGWNSYEQYF. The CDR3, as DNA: TGCAGTGCTTGCAGGACTGCCGGGTGGAACTCCTACGAGCAGTACTTC.